The next 24 T cell receptor beta chains were all read from a single sample in a study of HIV-infected patients and healthy controls. Using its own MiXCR run on the 5' RACE reads, TCRdb lists one record per CDR3 protein. The sample yields roughly 20,000 distinct CDR3 sequences, about a sixth seen once. Specimen: CD8+ T cells from blood. Receptor source: a human donor in good health.

This clonotype was counted a few times. The J gene is TRBJ1-1, the V gene TRBV7-9; D is possibly TRBD1 (5 bases). V was trimmed by 2 bases and J by 0 bases, leaving 19 bases between them. CDR3 length: 18 residues. Germline lookup yields CDR1 SEHNR and CDR2 FQNEAQ (reference sequence). The CDR3 region has the DNA TGTGCCAGCAGCTTATCCCTCGACACTGGCAGGGTGAACACTGAAGCTTTCTTT. It is translated as CASSLSLDTGRVNTEAFF. Full variable domain (outside the CDR3, taken from reference TRBV7-9 and TRBJ1-1): DTGVSQNPRHKITKRGQNVTFRCDPISEHNRLYWYRQTLGQGPEFLTYFQNEAQLEKSRLLSDRFSAERPKGSFSTLEIQRTEQGDSAMYLCASSLSLDTGRVNTEAFFGQGTRLTVV.

The chain uses TRBV20-1 and TRBJ2-1; no reliable D call. This CDR3 is built from 12 residues. The germline CDR1 and CDR2 sequences are DFQATT and SNEGSKA (reference sequence). The CDR3 nucleotides read TGCAGCGGAATGAGCTCCTACAATGAGCAGTTCTTC. This gives the protein CSGMSSYNEQFF.

This clonotype was found a few times. V and J are TRBV12-3 or TRBV12-4 and TRBJ2-1, with 9 bases lining up with TRBD2. Losses at the gene ends were 3 bases for V and 8 bases for J; bases not matched to a gene: 8. The CDR3 length is 15 residues. The CDR3 nucleotides are TGTGCCAGCAGTTTCGGCGGGGGGGGAATGGATGAGCAGTTCTTC. Protein: CASSFGGGGMDEQFF.

In its sample, this clonotype was seen many times. This chain connects TRBV4-2 to TRBJ2-1; the match to TRBD2 covers 12 bases. Per the germline V gene, CDR1 is LGHNA and CDR2 is YNFKEQ. V was clipped by 0 bases and J by 6 bases; unmatched bases: 3. The CDR3 loop spans 16 amino acids. The CDR3 DNA reads as TGTGCCAGCAGCCAAGATCTAGCGGGAGGGTCCAATGAGCAGTTCTTC. This sequence encodes CASSQDLAGGSNEQFF.

The chain carries TRBV30 and TRBJ1-1; the match to TRBD1 covers 8 bases. CDR3 length: 13 amino acids. The germline V gene encodes CDR1 GTSNPN and CDR2 SVGIG (reference sequence). V trimming: 3 bases; J trimming: 5 bases; junction bases outside the gene matches: 5. The CDR3 reads CAWSGTGTTEAFF. The CDR3 bases are TGTGCCTGGAGCGGGACAGGTACAACTGAAGCTTTCTTT.

This clonotype was seen repeatedly, ten times or more. The rearrangement links TRBV27 to TRBJ2-1; the match to TRBD2 covers 10 bases. CDR3 length: 15 residues. Germline-derived CDR1 and CDR2 are MNHEY and SMNVEV (reference sequence). The ends lost 4 bases at V and 5 bases at J; junction bases unmatched: 5. This chain's CDR3 is CASSYTSGVNNEQFF. CDR3 nucleotides: TGTGCCAGCAGTTATACTAGCGGGGTAAACAATGAGCAGTTCTTC.

The table lists this clonotype with many counts. J is TRBJ2-1 and V is TRBV7-9, with D perhaps matching TRBD1 (6 bases). The CDR3 is 15 amino acids. Germline CDR1 reads SEHNR; CDR2 reads FQNEAQ (reference sequence). Trimming pared 5 bases from V and 5 bases from J, leaving 16 bases between. The DNA for the CDR3 is TGTGCCAGCAGCCTGGGGGACATTCTAAACAATGAGCAGTTCTTC. Amino acid sequence: CASSLGDILNNEQFF.

This clonotype was recorded at least ten times. The V call is TRBV2, the J call TRBJ2-1; 9 nucleotides align to TRBD2. Germline V lookup: CDR1 SNHLY, CDR2 FYNNEI. The ends lost 6 bases at V and 4 bases at J; junction bases unmatched: 7. The CDR3 consists of 15 residues. CDR3: CASSLGLARYNEQFF. In DNA form, the CDR3 reads TGTGCCAGCAGCCTCGGACTAGCGCGATACAATGAGCAGTTCTTC.

V gene TRBV4-3 combines with J gene TRBJ1-5; tentative D call: TRBD1 (6 bases). CDR1 and CDR2 (germline): LGHNA, YSLEER. Trimming took 0 bases from V and 4 from J, leaving 16 bases between them. CDR3 size: 17 residues. The CDR3 sequence: CASSQDSGGLPNQPQHF. For the CDR3, the DNA is TGCGCCAGCAGCCAAGATTCCGGGGGCCTACCAAATCAGCCCCAGCATTTT.

The chain couples TRBV27 to TRBJ2-1; unclear D gene. The CDR3 is made up of 12 amino acids. In germline, CDR1 is MNHEY, CDR2 SMNVEV (reference sequence). V was cut by 8 bases and J by 9 bases, with 14 bases left in between. In DNA form, the CDR3 reads TGTGCCAGCGCCTCCCCGCTTGCTGAGCAGTTCTTC. This codes for CASASPLAEQFF.

Note on this clonotype: Germline is not matched at one junction end, which may reflect a read error. The gene calls are TRBV29-1 and TRBJ2-7; D gene uncertain. CDR3 length equals 12 residues. Germline V gene sequence: CDR1 SQVTM, CDR2 ANQGSEA. In DNA form, the CDR3 reads TGCAGCGTTGAAGATCTGTTGTCCTCACTATTGTTC. It specifies CSVEDLLSSLLF.

This clonotype was counted between two and nine times. The rearrangement links TRBV6-6 to TRBJ1-2; D gene uncertain. Per the germline V gene, CDR1 is MNHNY and CDR2 is SVGAGI (reference sequence). This CDR3 is built from 13 residues. The germline V and J ends were trimmed by 7 bases and 4 bases, with 13 bases remaining between them. The CDR3 nucleotides are TGTGCCAGCAACGACAAGCCGCTCTATGGCTACACCTTC. Amino acid sequence: CASNDKPLYGYTF.

This chain joins TRBV11-2 and TRBJ2-6; maybe TRBD1 (6 bases). The CDR3 totals 18 residues. Trimming pared 1 base from V and 1 base from J, leaving 14 bases between. The germline gives CDR1 SGHAT, CDR2 FQNNGV. For the CDR3, the DNA is TGTGCCAGCAGCTTAGGTCTGGGGGCTCTATCTGGGGCCAACGTCCTGACTTTC. Protein sequence: CASSLGLGALSGANVLTF.

By sample share, this clonotype is medium-sized. This chain joins TRBV2 and TRBJ2-3, with TRBD1 identical over 7 bases. After removal of 6 bases from V and 0 bases from J, the junction contained 6 bases not matched to a gene. CDR1 and CDR2 from the germline V gene are SNHLY and FYNNEI. The CDR3 runs to 15 residues. The CDR3 sequence is CASSSGTASTDTQYF. CDR3 bases: TGTGCCAGCAGCTCAGGGACAGCAAGCACAGATACGCAGTATTTT.

The table lists this clonotype with many counts. The chain links TRBV9 to TRBJ2-1; 9 bases map to TRBD2. Germline values: CDR1 SGDLS, CDR2 YYNGEE. The CDR3 is 16 amino acids. Losses at the gene ends were 0 bases for V and 9 bases for J; bases not matched to a gene: 10. In DNA form, the CDR3 reads TGTGCCAGCAGCGTAGATGGCGGGGGGGCCGGTCTTGAGCAGTTCTTC. Encoded protein: CASSVDGGGAGLEQFF.

This clonotype was recorded many times. V gene TRBV11-3 combines with J gene TRBJ2-1; D not resolved. The CDR3 contains 13 residues. V shed 1 base and J shed 7 bases, with 8 bases lying between them. The germline V gene has CDR1 SGHNT and CDR2 YENEEA. The CDR3 DNA sequence: TGTGCCAGCAGCTTAGGTTTGAAGAATGAGCAGTTCTTC. The encoded protein is CASSLGLKNEQFF. The whole variable domain, filled in from reference TRBV11-3 and TRBJ2-1, reads EAGVVQSPRYKIIEKKQPVAFWCNPISGHNTLYWYLQNLGQGPELLIRYENEEAVDDSQLPKDRFSAERLKGVDSTLKIQPAELGDSAVYLCASSLGLKNEQFFGPGTRLTVL.

By proportion, this clonotype is medium-sized. The chain uses TRBV29-1 and TRBJ2-1; 7 bases fit TRBD2. CDR3 length: 14 residues. The V segment lost 4 bases and the J segment 4 bases; nucleotides outside the gene matches: 7. Germline CDR1 is SQVTM and CDR2 is ANQGSEA. The CDR3 protein is CSVVRAGDYNEQFF. In nucleotides, the CDR3 is TGCAGCGTTGTCCGCGCGGGGGATTACAATGAGCAGTTCTTC.

The sample holds many counts of this clonotype. This chain joins TRBV19 and TRBJ1-5; no firm D call. The germline V gene has CDR1 LNHDA and CDR2 SQIVND (reference sequence). CDR3 length: 15 amino acids. Trimming left V 6 bases short and J 3 bases short, with 15 bases between. Written as DNA, the CDR3 is TGTGCCAGTAGGGCGCTCCTCGGGAACAATCAGCCCCAGCATTTT. This encodes CASRALLGNNQPQHF.

Many counts were recorded for this clonotype. This chain uses TRBV29-1 with TRBJ2-7, with a tentative D call TRBD2 (6 bases). The germline V gene encodes CDR1 SQVTM and CDR2 ANQGSEA. V was pared by 4 bases and J by 4 bases, with 14 bases between. The CDR3 length is 13 residues. Written as DNA, the CDR3 is TGCAGCGTTGCCGGGCTAGGACTATACGAGCAGTACTTC. It yields the protein CSVAGLGLYEQYF.

In this sample, this clonotype turned up many times. The chain carries TRBV7-6 and TRBJ2-6, with a tentative D call TRBD2 (6 bases). The germline CDR1 and CDR2 sequences are SGHVS and FNYEAQ. This CDR3 contains 13 residues. Trimming stripped 4 bases from V and 7 bases from J, with 8 bases between. The CDR3 nucleotides read TGTGCCAGCAGCTGGGACTTTGCCAACGTCCTGACTTTC. Protein sequence: CASSWDFANVLTF.

This clonotype is labeled as medium-sized. The DNA of the CDR3 is TGTGCCAGTAGTAGGGACAGGGTTGAAGATACGCAGTATTTT. It translates to CASSRDRVEDTQYF. The rearrangement joins TRBV19 to TRBJ2-3, with 9 positions matching TRBD1. The CDR3 is 14 residues long. The ends lost 4 bases at V and 5 bases at J; junction bases unmatched: 4. From germline, CDR1 is LNHDA and CDR2 SQIVND (reference sequence).

This clonotype has only a few counts. The chain uses TRBV20-1 and TRBJ1-2; D is unresolved. Germline V gene sequence: CDR1 DFQATT, CDR2 SNEGSKA (reference sequence). The CDR3 length is 14 residues. V was clipped by 3 bases and J by 4 bases, with 15 bases between them. The DNA for the CDR3 is TGCAGTGCTAGTACTCCCCCATTCGGCTATGGCTACACCTTC. Protein sequence: CSASTPPFGYGYTF.

V is TRBV7-2 and J is TRBJ1-4; D unclear. CDR1 is SGHTA and CDR2 is FQGNSA in the germline V gene. V lost 1 base to trimming and J lost 6 bases, with 3 bases between them. CDR3 length equals 12 residues. This chain's CDR3 is CASSLEDEKLFF. CDR3 sequence (DNA): TGTGCCAGCAGCTTAGAAGATGAAAAACTGTTTTTT.

The gene calls are TRBV7-6 and TRBJ1-1; D is undetermined. The CDR3 spans 16 residues. The V gene's germline CDR1 is SGHVS and CDR2 FNYEAQ. The V and J ends lost 5 bases and 3 bases respectively, with 19 bases between them. The CDR3 protein is CASSLEVGGADTEAFF. Here the CDR3 DNA reads TGTGCCAGCAGCCTAGAGGTCGGCGGAGCGGACACTGAAGCTTTCTTT.